This T cell receptor beta chain emerged from a study of T cell changes during pregnancy in multiple sclerosis. With 5 bases removed from V and 0 bases from J, the gap between germline ends came to 5 bases. This CDR3 is 12 amino acids long. Germline V lookup: CDR1 KGHSH, CDR2 LQKENI. Clones were sequenced by immunoSEQ multiplex PCR, and TCRdb holds only the in-frame ones, with some missing. This sample yields around 72,000 clones, of which roughly nine tenths are seen a single time; roughly 0.7% belongs to the top ten. The clonotype was recovered from a female donor in good health, enrolled as a control in a pregnancy study. This chain joins TRBV18 and TRBJ2-7; no reliable D call. The sequencing here drew on peripheral blood, taken in the third trimester of pregnancy. The CDR3 sequence is CASSSYSYEQYF. CDR3 in DNA: TGTGCCAGCTCATCCTACTCCTACGAGCAGTACTTC. Looking up the rest from reference TRBV18 and TRBJ2-7 gives the full variable domain: NAGVMQNPRHLVRRRGQEARLRCSPMKGHSHVYWYRQLPEEGLKFMVYLQKENIIDESGMPKERFSAEFPKEGPSILRIQQVVRGDSAAYFCASSSYSYEQYFGPGTRLTVT.